A single sample is the source of the 31 T cell receptor beta chains below, sequenced in a study of blood T cell repertoires in COVID-19. Libraries were prepared by immunoSEQ multiplex PCR; TCRdb keeps only in-frame clonotypes and omits some of them. This sample carries around 150,000 clones, about 92% of them seen once, and the ten largest clones take roughly 1.9%. Specimen: peripheral blood. These TCRs come from a woman aged 60-75 years with COVID-19, enrolled during active disease.

The rearrangement uses TRBV19 and TRBJ2-2; a possible D gene is TRBD2 (7 bases). Germline V gene lookup returns CDR1 LNHDA and CDR2 SQIVND (reference sequence). V was clipped by 1 base and J by 10 bases, with 13 bases between them. The CDR3 spans 14 residues. CDR3 sequence (DNA): TGTGCCAGTAGTATAGGAGGGGGGGGAGCGGAGCTGTTTTTT. Translated, it gives CASSIGGGGAELFF.

The CDR3, as DNA: TGTGCCAGCAGCCTAAGCTCAGGGGGTCAGCCCCAGCATTTT. Translated: CASSLSSGGQPQHF. V usage is TRBV7-2 and J usage is TRBJ1-5; 7 bases are shared with TRBD1. Germline values: CDR1 SGHTA, CDR2 FQGNSA. The CDR3 contains 14 residues. The trim removed 5 bases at V and 6 bases at J, leaving 7 bases unmatched.

The chain combines TRBV28 with TRBJ1-2; D possibly corresponds to TRBD1 (5 bases). The CDR3 is 14 amino acids. Germline V gene sequence: CDR1 MDHEN, CDR2 SYDVKM. V lost 5 bases to trimming and J lost 4 bases, with 14 bases between them. CDR3 protein: CASSGGTFIYGYTF. CDR3 DNA sequence: TGTGCCAGCAGTGGGGGGACGTTTATCTATGGCTACACCTTC.

The V call is TRBV6-1, the J call TRBJ2-5; TRBD2 agrees at 9 bases. There are 14 residues in the CDR3. Germline V CDR1 and CDR2: MNHNS, SASEGT. Unmatched junction bases numbered 10, after V lost 0 bases and J lost 14 bases. The CDR3 protein is CASSEASRGTSLYF. The CDR3 bases are TGTGCCAGCAGTGAAGCCTCTAGGGGGACTAGCTTATACTTC.

The chain recombines TRBV5-6 with TRBJ2-5; TRBD1 matches at 10 bases. The V segment lost 4 bases and the J segment 4 bases; nucleotides outside the gene matches: 7. The CDR3 has 15 residues. Per germline, CDR1 SGHDT and CDR2 YYEEEE. The CDR3 sequence is CASSPRDRGVETQYF. The DNA for the CDR3 is TGTGCCAGCAGCCCCAGGGACAGGGGCGTAGAGACCCAGTACTTC.

CDR3 in DNA: TGTGCCAGTACCCCCGGACTTGTCTATGGCTACACCTTC. It translates to CASTPGLVYGYTF. The chain uses TRBV19 and TRBJ1-2; D remains ambiguous. Germline CDR1 is LNHDA and CDR2 is SQIVND (reference sequence). CDR3 length: 13 residues. V lost 7 bases, J lost 4 bases, and 13 bases lay in between.

DNA for the CDR3: TGTGCCAGCAGCCAAGGGGGATTCACAGATACGCAGTATTTT. Its translation: CASSQGGFTDTQYF. The rearrangement uses TRBV7-9 and TRBJ2-3, with D tentatively TRBD1 (6 bases). V was pared by 5 bases and J by 2 bases, with 11 bases between. CDR1 and CDR2 (germline): SEHNR, FQNEAQ (reference sequence). This CDR3 has 14 amino acids.

The V and J genes are TRBV7-9 and TRBJ2-7, with TRBD2 identical over 7 bases. There are 16 residues in the CDR3. Germline V CDR1 and CDR2: SEHNR, FQNEAQ (reference sequence). Unmatched junction bases numbered 10, after V lost 3 bases and J lost 2 bases. The CDR3 is CASSLGGGRVAYEQYF. The DNA for the CDR3 is TGTGCCAGCAGCTTGGGCGGGGGACGGGTAGCCTACGAGCAGTACTTC.

This chain connects TRBV5-4 to TRBJ2-2, with D tentatively TRBD1 (5 bases). This CDR3 has 14 residues. V was shortened by 2 bases and J by 6 bases, with 11 bases between the two germline ends. Germline loops: CDR1 SGHNT, CDR2 YYREEE (reference sequence). The CDR3 is CASSFGRGSGELFF. The CDR3 nucleotides read TGTGCCAGCAGCTTTGGTAGGGGCTCCGGGGAGCTGTTTTTT.

The chain carries TRBV3-1 (or the pseudogene TRBV3-2) and TRBJ1-2, with D perhaps TRBD1 (5 bases). The V gene's germline CDR1 is LGHDT and CDR2 YNNKEL (reference sequence). CDR3 length: 13 amino acids. V was shortened by 0 bases and J by 8 bases, with 10 bases between the two germline ends. The CDR3 DNA follows: TGTGCCAGCAGCCAAGATGGGGGGACCGGCTACACCTTC. Protein product: CASSQDGGTGYTF.

V gene TRBV29-1 combines with J gene TRBJ1-3; 8 bases are a match to TRBD1. CDR3 length: 13 amino acids. Unmatched junction bases numbered 1, after V lost 2 bases and J lost 4 bases. Germline V gene data show CDR1 as SQVTM and CDR2 as ANQGSEA. As DNA, the CDR3 is TGCAGCGTTGAACAGGGGGCCGGAAACACCATATATTTT. As protein: CSVEQGAGNTIYF.

The CDR3 reads CASSQSRGPDRGRTEAFF. The CDR3 coding sequence is TGCGCCAGCAGCCAATCACGGGGTCCGGACAGGGGCCGCACTGAAGCTTTCTTT. The chain employs TRBV4-1 and TRBJ1-1; 9 nucleotides agree with TRBD1. The CDR3 runs to 18 residues. Trimming removed 2 bases from V and 4 bases from J; junction bases left unmatched: 14. Germline values: CDR1 MGHRA, CDR2 YSYEKL.

The genes are TRBV2 and TRBJ1-1; 7 nucleotides agree with TRBD1. The CDR3 is 14 residues long. Germline CDR1 reads SNHLY; CDR2 reads FYNNEI. Germline trimming cut 6 bases from V and 0 bases from J; bases unmatched to any gene: 4. The CDR3 sequence is CASRSGTVNTEAFF. As DNA, the CDR3 is TGTGCCAGCAGGTCCGGGACAGTGAACACTGAAGCTTTCTTT.

V usage is TRBV3-1 (or the pseudogene TRBV3-2) and J usage is TRBJ2-1; D not resolved. Germline CDR1 is LGHDT and CDR2 is YNNKEL (reference sequence). The CDR3 extends over 14 amino acids. V shed 0 bases and J shed 6 bases, with 9 bases lying between them. CDR3 in amino acids: CASSQEPHGNEQFF. CDR3 sequence (DNA): TGTGCCAGCAGCCAAGAACCTCACGGCAATGAGCAGTTCTTC.

This clone was seen once. V usage is TRBV2 and J usage is TRBJ1-5; no clear D. Germline CDR1 SNHLY, CDR2 FYNNEI. The CDR3 is 16 amino acids. V lost 4 bases, J lost 7 bases, and 20 bases lay in between. CDR3 region: CASSVSVPGKYQPQHF. Written as DNA, the CDR3 is TGTGCCAGCAGTGTTTCGGTTCCAGGTAAATACCAGCCCCAGCATTTT.

This clone was observed a few times. The genes are TRBV6-2 or TRBV6-3 and TRBJ1-4, with 8 bases identical to TRBD1. The CDR3 totals 15 residues. The germline V gene has CDR1 MNHEY and CDR2 SVGEGT. Trimming at V came to 6 bases and at J to 5 bases, leaving 8 bases not matched to a gene. CDR3: CASRPDRGWNEKLFF. The DNA of the CDR3 is TGTGCCAGCAGACCTGACAGGGGTTGGAATGAAAAACTGTTTTTT.

The chain employs TRBV19 and TRBJ1-2; D gene uncertain. The germline V gene has CDR1 LNHDA and CDR2 SQIVND (reference sequence). The CDR3 runs to 15 residues. V lost 5 bases to trimming and J lost 4 bases, with 17 bases between them. The CDR3 loop is CASSPRGLTFYGYTF. The CDR3, as DNA: TGTGCCAGTAGTCCTCGGGGTCTAACCTTCTATGGCTACACCTTC.

This clone occurred a few times. The J gene is TRBJ1-1, the V gene TRBV9, with TRBD1 as a possible D gene (5 bases). The V end lost 4 bases, the J end lost 1 base, and 11 bases lay between the germline ends. CDR1 and CDR2 (germline): SGDLS, YYNGEE. The CDR3 contains 14 residues. The CDR3 loop reads CASSLRVENTEAFF. CDR3 nucleotides: TGTGCCAGCAGCCTCAGGGTGGAGAACACTGAAGCTTTCTTT.

This chain uses TRBV14 with TRBJ1-2; 7 bases fit TRBD1. Germline-derived CDR1 and CDR2 are SGHDN and FVKESK. V lost 4 bases and J lost 7; bases outside the gene matches: 9. The CDR3 sequence is 14 residues long. The CDR3, as DNA: TGTGCCAGCAGCCCTCAAGGGACAGCTGTTGGCTACACCTTC. Amino acids: CASSPQGTAVGYTF. The full variable domain, completed using reference TRBV14 and TRBJ1-2, is EAGVTQFPSHSVIEKGQTVTLRCDPISGHDNLYWYRRVMGKEIKFLLHFVKESKQDESGMPNNRFLAERTGGTYSTLKVQPAELEDSGVYFCASSPQGTAVGYTFGSGTRLTVV.

The chain employs TRBV7-9 and TRBJ1-2; D gene ambiguous. The length of the CDR3 is 13 residues. Germline loops: CDR1 SEHNR, CDR2 FQNEAQ (reference sequence). Trimming pared 5 bases from V and 1 base from J, leaving 8 bases between. CDR3 DNA: TGTGCCAGCAGCGTCACAGATAACTATGGCTACACCTTC. Protein: CASSVTDNYGYTF.

In its sample, this clone was seen once. The rearrangement joins TRBV7-2 to TRBJ2-7; D remains unclear. Trimming stripped 5 bases from V and 2 bases from J, with 4 bases between. Germline V gives CDR1 SGHTA, CDR2 FQGNSA. CDR3 length: 11 amino acids. The CDR3 protein is CASSPAYEQYF. The CDR3 DNA sequence: TGTGCCAGCAGCCCAGCCTACGAGCAGTACTTC.

The chain employs TRBV27 and TRBJ2-1; TRBD2 matches at 15 bases. Germline V lookup: CDR1 MNHEY, CDR2 SMNVEV (reference sequence). V lost 7 bases, J lost 6 bases, and 10 bases stayed unmatched. This CDR3 is 17 amino acids long. The CDR3 DNA follows: TGTGCCAGCATGCGATTCGGGACTAGCGGGGGGTCCAATGAGCAGTTCTTC. As protein: CASMRFGTSGGSNEQFF.

The rearrangement uses TRBV6-5 and TRBJ1-3; TRBD1 matches 7 bases. CDR3 length: 12 amino acids. The V segment lost 7 bases and the J segment 8 bases; nucleotides outside the gene matches: 5. Germline V CDR1 and CDR2: MNHEY, SVGAGI. CDR3 in DNA: TGTGCCAGCATGGACAGGATGGACACCATATATTTT. Its protein product is CASMDRMDTIYF.

The CDR3 DNA follows: TGTGCCAGCAGTTACTCGGGACAGGGAAACTACGAGCAGTACTTC. Its protein product is CASSYSGQGNYEQYF. The chain has TRBV6-5 and TRBJ2-7; 9 bases agree with TRBD1. With 0 bases clipped from V and 3 bases from J, the junction kept 3 bases outside the gene matches. Germline lookup yields CDR1 MNHEY and CDR2 SVGAGI. The CDR3 has 15 amino acids.

This chain uses TRBV9 with TRBJ1-6, with 8 bases fitting TRBD1. The CDR3 has 14 residues. Germline V lookup: CDR1 SGDLS, CDR2 YYNGEE. Trimming at V came to 4 bases and at J to 8 bases, leaving 5 bases not matched to a gene. This chain's CDR3 is CASSWQGADSPLHF. In DNA, the CDR3 is TGTGCCAGCAGCTGGCAGGGGGCTGATTCACCCCTCCACTTT. Based on the CDR3 plus reference TRBV9 and TRBJ1-6, the full variable domain is DSGVTQTPKHLITATGQRVTLRCSPRSGDLSVYWYQQSLDQGLQFLIQYYNGEERAKGNILERFSAQQFPDLHSELNLSSLELGDSALYFCASSWQGADSPLHFGNGTRLTVT.

This clone turned up a few times. The chain is built from TRBV6-5 and TRBJ1-5; TRBD1 matches at 7 bases. The CDR3 has 15 amino acids. From germline, CDR1 is MNHEY and CDR2 SVGAGI. V was pared by 7 bases and J by 3 bases, with 9 bases of the junction left unmatched. The CDR3 loop is CASKLDRVYNQPQHF. DNA of the CDR3: TGTGCCAGCAAACTCGACAGGGTCTACAATCAGCCCCAGCATTTT.

The chain couples TRBV6-7 to TRBJ1-5, with D maybe TRBD1 (6 bases). TRBV6-7 is placed among ORFs of uncertain function. The germline V and J ends were trimmed by 2 bases and 2 bases, with 7 bases remaining between them. This CDR3 region has 14 residues. The DNA for the CDR3 is TGTGCCAGCAGTTACAGGACAGGCAATCAGCCCCAGCATTTT. Its protein product is CASSYRTGNQPQHF.

The V gene is TRBV6-2 or TRBV6-3, the J gene TRBJ2-3; a weak D match, TRBD2 (5 bases). CDR1 MNHEY and CDR2 SVGEGT come from the germline V gene. The CDR3 sequence is 16 residues long. Trimming shortened V by 1 base and J by 4 bases, and 15 bases separated the two germline ends. DNA for the CDR3: TGTGCCAGCAGTTACTACGCCAGTCGGGGTGCAGATACGCAGTATTTT. Its translation is CASSYYASRGADTQYF.

The chain carries TRBV6-5 and TRBJ2-2, with a possible D match to TRBD2 (6 bases). Trimming removed 2 bases from V and 5 bases from J, with 12 bases in between. Germline V lookup: CDR1 MNHEY, CDR2 SVGAGI. This CDR3 is 15 amino acids long. This chain's CDR3 is CASSYGRAGTGELFF. CDR3 coding DNA: TGTGCCAGCAGTTACGGCAGGGCGGGGACCGGGGAGCTGTTTTTT.

The chain is built from TRBV7-3 and TRBJ1-1; no definite D call. The V and J ends lost 5 bases and 1 base respectively, with 8 bases between them. The CDR3 contains 13 residues. Germline CDR1 reads SGHTA; CDR2 reads FQGTGA. The CDR3 DNA follows: TGTGCCAGCAGCCAACGGGGGAACACTGAAGCTTTCTTT. Its translation: CASSQRGNTEAFF.

This sequence joins TRBV9 and TRBJ2-3, with D unresolved. V was cut by 0 bases and J by 2 bases, with 7 bases left in between. Germline CDR1 reads SGDLS; CDR2 reads YYNGEE. This CDR3 contains 14 residues. CDR3 sequence reads: CASSVAGNTDTQYF. In DNA, the CDR3 is TGTGCCAGCAGCGTAGCCGGTAACACAGATACGCAGTATTTT.